The 21 T cell receptor beta chains presented below share a single source sample, sequenced in a study of identical twins. MiXCR, run by TCRdb on the 5' RACE reads, gives a single entry per CDR3 protein. The sample includes around 200,000 distinct CDR3 sequences, approximately 9% of them seen just once. Sample: memory (CD45RO+) T cells sorted from blood. The receptors shown here come from a woman in her late teens or twenties in good health.

This rearrangement joins TRBV20-1 to TRBJ2-7, with 9 bases matching TRBD2. The CDR3 is 13 amino acids. Germline trimming cut 6 bases from V and 5 bases from J; bases unmatched to any gene: 8. CDR1 and CDR2 from the germline V gene are DFQATT and SNEGSKA (reference sequence). The CDR3 region has the DNA TGCAGTGCCCTGATAGCGGGAGTCAACGAGCAGTACTTC. As protein: CSALIAGVNEQYF.

The chain couples TRBV27 to TRBJ2-1; 7 positions agree with TRBD2. This CDR3 region has 16 residues. Germline-derived CDR1 and CDR2 are MNHEY and SMNVEV (reference sequence). V lost 1 base and J lost 0; bases outside the gene matches: 3. The CDR3 DNA sequence: TGTGCCAGCAGTTTATGGGGGGGGAGCTCCTACAATGAGCAGTTCTTC. It is translated as CASSLWGGSSYNEQFF.

V and J are TRBV6-2 or TRBV6-3 and TRBJ1-2; D possibly corresponds to TRBD1 (5 bases). This CDR3 is 13 amino acids long. From germline, CDR1 is MNHEY and CDR2 SVGEGT. V dropped 2 bases and J dropped 6 bases, with 10 bases sitting between them. The CDR3 DNA is TGTGCCAGCAGTTACGGGCGAGGGGATGGCTACACCTTC. Protein sequence: CASSYGRGDGYTF.

The V and J genes are TRBV4-2 and TRBJ1-4; the D is unclear. Per the germline V gene, CDR1 is LGHNA and CDR2 is YNFKEQ. There are 17 residues in the CDR3. Trimming took 0 bases from V and 1 from J, leaving 12 bases between them. Written as DNA, the CDR3 is TGTGCCAGCAGCCAAGATTTGGCCGGGATAACTAATGAAAAACTGTTTTTT. It codes for CASSQDLAGITNEKLFF.

The chain employs TRBV7-2 and TRBJ2-1, with D unresolved. This CDR3 is 12 amino acids long. Trimming took 5 bases from V and 6 from J, leaving 8 bases between them. Germline V lookup: CDR1 SGHTA, CDR2 FQGNSA. CDR3 loop: CASSTGPNEQFF. CDR3 sequence (DNA): TGTGCCAGCAGCACGGGCCCCAATGAGCAGTTCTTC.

This clonotype was seen a few times. The chain has TRBV5-1 and TRBJ2-5, with 7 bases fitting TRBD1. The CDR3 totals 14 residues. CDR1 is SGHRS, CDR2 YFSETQ, per germline. V shed 4 bases and J 2 bases; nucleotides not matched to a gene: 5. CDR3 sequence reads: CASSDGTAQETQYF. The DNA for the CDR3 is TGCGCCAGCAGCGACGGGACAGCGCAAGAGACCCAGTACTTC.

The chain has TRBV6-1 and TRBJ1-3; the D is unclear. Germline V gene data show CDR1 as MNHNS and CDR2 as SASEGT. Trimming removed 6 bases from V and 6 bases from J, with 12 bases in between. The CDR3 is 13 amino acids. The CDR3: CASRWLTENTIYF. CDR3 nucleotides: TGTGCCAGCAGGTGGTTAACTGAAAACACCATATATTTT.

V and J are TRBV3-1 and TRBJ2-5; D is perhaps TRBD1 or TRBD2 (5 bases each). Trimming shortened V by 4 bases and J by 7 bases, and 10 bases separated the two germline ends. Germline CDR1 LGHDT, CDR2 YNNKEL (reference sequence). This CDR3 contains 12 residues. The chain's CDR3 is CASSLFGGTQYF. The DNA for the CDR3 is TGTGCCAGCAGCCTATTTGGGGGGACCCAGTACTTC.

This clonotype was seen at least ten times. The rearrangement uses TRBV25-1 and TRBJ1-5; 7 nucleotides agree with TRBD1. Losses at the gene ends were 1 base for V and 0 bases for J; bases not matched to a gene: 6. Germline-derived CDR1 and CDR2 are MGHDK and SYGVNS. The CDR3 totals 17 residues. The CDR3 DNA reads as TGTGCCAGCAGTGAATCAAGGAAGGGGGCTAGCAATCAGCCCCAGCATTTT. Translated: CASSESRKGASNQPQHF.

This clonotype was picked up a small number of times. The CDR3 here is CATSPLAGGGRGEQFF. In DNA, the CDR3 is TGTGCCACCAGCCCGCTAGCGGGAGGGGGTCGGGGTGAGCAGTTCTTC. This chain uses TRBV15 with TRBJ2-1, with TRBD2 matching over 12 bases. The CDR3 contains 16 residues. With 5 bases clipped from V and 9 bases from J, the junction kept 11 bases outside the gene matches. Germline-derived CDR1 and CDR2 are LNHNV and YYDKDF (reference sequence).

This clonotype was seen more than once but under ten times. V is TRBV5-1 and J is TRBJ2-5, with a tentative D call TRBD2 (5 bases). The CDR3 has 13 residues. V lost 4 bases and J 1 base, leaving 8 bases between the germline ends. The germline V gene has CDR1 SGHRS and CDR2 YFSETQ. DNA for the CDR3: TGCGCCAGCAGCGAAGGGAGCCAAGAGACCCAGTACTTC. Amino acids: CASSEGSQETQYF.

This clonotype came up a few times. This chain joins TRBV11-2 and TRBJ2-2; D may be TRBD1 or TRBD2 (6 bases each). Germline CDR1 and CDR2: SGHAT and FQNNGV. The CDR3 contains 18 residues. V was trimmed by 2 bases and J by 3 bases, leaving 19 bases between them. The CDR3 loop is CASSLKVWGATDTGELFF. For the CDR3, the DNA is TGTGCCAGCAGCTTAAAGGTGTGGGGGGCGACAGACACCGGGGAGCTGTTTTTT.

The table lists this clonotype with a few counts. This rearrangement joins TRBV12-3 or TRBV12-4 to TRBJ2-3; D might be TRBD2 (5 bases). The length of the CDR3 is 12 residues. The V and J ends lost 10 bases and 2 bases respectively, with 10 bases between them. CDR3 sequence reads: CATRLYTDTQYF. CDR3 sequence (DNA): TGTGCCACCAGACTATACACAGATACGCAGTATTTT.

This clonotype was found many times. At one of its ends the junction is not consistent with the germline gene, which may arise from a read error. The V call is TRBV5-1, the J call TRBJ2-7; 7 bases fit TRBD2. This CDR3 is built from 14 residues. The germline gives CDR1 SGHRS, CDR2 YFSETQ. Here the CDR3 reads CASTLDWGGYEQYF. The CDR3 region has the DNA TGCGCCAGCACCTTGGACTGGGGGGGGTACGAGCAGTACTTC. The variable domain in full, with the rest retrieved from reference TRBV5-1 and TRBJ2-7, is KAGVTQTPRYLIKTRGQQVTLSCSPISGHRSVSWYQQTPGQGLQFLFEYFSETQRNKGNFPGRFSGRQFSNSRSEMNVSTLELGDSALYLCASTLDWGGYEQYFGPGTRLTVT.

This clonotype came up a few times. This chain uses TRBV3-1 with TRBJ1-2; D is unclear. This CDR3 comprises 12 residues. V lost 0 bases to trimming and J lost 3 bases, with 2 bases between them. Germline V lookup: CDR1 LGHDT, CDR2 YNNKEL (reference sequence). DNA for the CDR3: TGTGCCAGCAGCCAAGAGGACTATGGCTACACCTTC. It yields the protein CASSQEDYGYTF.

The chain has TRBV20-1 and TRBJ1-4; D remains unclear. Trimming removed 8 bases from V and 0 bases from J, with 7 bases in between. The CDR3 is 12 residues long. The germline CDR1 and CDR2 sequences are DFQATT and SNEGSKA (reference sequence). The CDR3 nucleotides read TGCAGTCTACATGCAACTAATGAAAAACTGTTTTTT. Translated: CSLHATNEKLFF.

V usage is TRBV6-6 and J usage is TRBJ2-7, with 8 bases fitting TRBD2. Per germline, CDR1 MNHNY and CDR2 SVGAGI (reference sequence). V gave up 7 bases and J gave up 2 bases; unmatched junction bases: 4. The CDR3 runs 13 residues. The CDR3, as DNA: TGTGCCAGCAAGGATAGCGGGACCTACGAGCAGTACTTC. Amino acid sequence: CASKDSGTYEQYF.

This clonotype was seen repeatedly, ten times or more. The chain carries TRBV5-1 and TRBJ2-1; 8 bases agree with TRBD2. Germline V gene sequence: CDR1 SGHRS, CDR2 YFSETQ. The CDR3 sequence is 16 residues long. V was pared by 4 bases and J by 8 bases, with 14 bases of the junction left unmatched. The chain's CDR3 is CASSLAPGGIGDEQFF. The CDR3 DNA reads as TGCGCCAGCAGCCTGGCTCCGGGGGGGATCGGAGATGAGCAGTTCTTC. The full variable domain, completed using reference TRBV5-1 and TRBJ2-1, is KAGVTQTPRYLIKTRGQQVTLSCSPISGHRSVSWYQQTPGQGLQFLFEYFSETQRNKGNFPGRFSGRQFSNSRSEMNVSTLELGDSALYLCASSLAPGGIGDEQFFGPGTRLTVL.

This clonotype has more than one count but fewer than ten. In nucleotides, the CDR3 is TGTGCCAGCATCCTATCCTACAATGAGCAGTTCTTC. It is translated as CASILSYNEQFF. The chain has TRBV5-5 and TRBJ2-1; D uncertain. CDR1 is SGHKS and CDR2 is YYEKEE in the germline V gene (reference sequence). Trimming removed 6 bases at V and 1 base at J, with 5 bases between. CDR3 length equals 12 residues.

V gene TRBV20-1 combines with J gene TRBJ2-1; D perhaps matches TRBD1 (5 bases). The CDR3 extends over 13 amino acids. CDR1 is DFQATT, CDR2 SNEGSKA, per germline (reference sequence). V was shortened by 5 bases and J by 8 bases, with 16 bases between the two germline ends. CDR3 DNA: TGCAGTGCTGGGGATGGGGCTTGGGATGAGCAGTTCTTC. The encoded protein is CSAGDGAWDEQFF.

This clonotype was recorded at least ten times. Compared with germline, one end of the junction differs, possibly owing to a read error. CDR3 coding DNA: TGTGCCATCAGTGTCGAGGAACCACTAAGTACGTCCCCGCTCTTC. Translating gives CAISVEEPLSTSPLF. The chain links TRBV10-3 to TRBJ2-1; D remains ambiguous. CDR3 size: 15 residues. The V gene's germline CDR1 is ENHRY and CDR2 SYGVKD.